This TCR beta chain was identified during a study of CD8+ T cells in alopecia areata (dated by TCRdb to between 2018 and 2020). About the full investigation: The treated patients, all with moderate-to-severe alopecia areata, were enrolled in an open-label pilot trial of oral tofacitinib given at 5 to 10 mg twice daily. Patients stayed on tofacitinib for 6 to 18 months and then had 6 months of follow-up off drug so that delayed response and recurrence could be assessed. The SALT score, which quantifies the percentage of affected scalp surface area, was used to measure disease severity in treated patients. The study used high-throughput TCRbeta sequencing to examine T cell clonal expansion in alopecia areata, in both the C3H/HeJ mouse model and human patients. Human TCRbeta sequencing covered scalp tissue and sorted CD4+ and CD8+ peripheral blood T cells from patchy and totalis/universalis alopecia areata patients and healthy controls. Patients on tofacitinib were biopsied at baseline and after 4 and 24 weeks of treatment, and several of the patients also had a later scalp biopsy. Clonality in the scalp was compared among normal scalp (n=4), patchy alopecia areata scalp (n=8), and alopecia totalis/universalis scalp (n=8). RNA was obtained with the PAXgene miRNA kit for fixed scalp, the miRNeasy kit for PBMCs, and the RNeasy kit for mouse skin. TCRbeta CDR3 regions were amplified by immunoSEQ multiplex PCR using 35 Vbeta forward and 13 Jbeta reverse primers. Paper-wide results and their limitations: Tofacitinib significantly decreased scalp clonality and the number of expanded CD8+ clones among the top 100 scalp clones. Because the treated cohort was small and had only one nonresponder, larger studies are needed to examine links between baseline CD8+ expansion and response. Compared with mice, TCR sequences shared between patients were less clear, possibly partly because of HLA diversity across the patient population. Unlike mouse skin, which is dominated by gammadelta T cells, normal human skin has resident alphabeta T cells that are also sequenced, and this complicates analysis of the scalp TCR repertoire. During tofacitinib treatment, many expanded lesional clones stuck around in both scalp and blood, and this persistence may partly explain why relapse happens after treatment is stopped. Higher clonality and more expanded CD8+ clones were observed in lesional scalp than in normal scalp, particularly in alopecia totalis/universalis, a finding suggestive of antigenic drive.

Comment on this clone: Its antigen specificity is not known. Per-base qualities were not stored, and no clone one base away is much larger.

Library generation was performed with the immunoSEQ multiplex PCR assay. RNA was extracted from all samples and reverse transcribed into cDNA, which served as template for TCR sequencing. SuperScript III was used for first-strand cDNA synthesis, primed with a 2:1 mix of oligo-dT and random hexamers. A synthetic immune receptor repertoire was used to measure amplification bias, and any remaining bias was corrected computationally. In the original analysis: After raw reads were preprocessed to remove errors, the CDR3 was defined following IMGT conventions as running from the conserved cysteine to phenylalanine. Clonality was calculated as 1 minus Shannon entropy normalized by log2 of the number of productive unique TCRs. CD4 or CD8 identity of scalp clones was inferred by cross-referencing scalp TCRbeta sequences with sorted blood CD4 and CD8 repertoires. Not all clones reach the TCRdb copy of this immuneACCESS table, which keeps in-frame sequences only. Checked studies attribute under half of the gap to unresolved V genes and leave the rest unexplained. That table gives V, J and clone size, and the DNA gave D and trimming. This sample has approximately 280,000 clones in its table, and roughly 50% of those were observed once. Approximately 2% of the sample is taken by the ten largest.

A distance of 18 bases separates the germline ends of V and J, which lose 2 bases and 8 bases respectively. CDR1 and CDR2, looked up from the germline V gene (reference sequence), are GTSNPN and SVGIG. The CDR3, from cysteine to phenylalanine, totals 14 residues. The entry retains the CDR3 DNA only, 42 bases that are in frame from base 1. Reading the label with the study, this specimen's time point is: less than 30 weeks on oral tofacitinib. In light of the paper, this sample's treatment or condition label describes: oral pan-JAK inhibitor, 5-10 mg twice daily. From alopecia areata patients, peripheral blood was collected along with lesional scalp punch biopsies. PBMCs were separated by density centrifugation and stained for CD3, CD4 and CD8, after which CD4+ and CD8+ T cells were sorted on a FACSAria.

This clonotype was obtained from a human donor with alopecia areata. Here the sequenced sample was CD4+ T cells sorted from blood, taken at week 24, from a patient treated with tofacitinib. The sequence links TRBV30 to TRBJ1-2; the D gene is unclear. The CDR3 reads CAWSRVPAPRGYTF. The DNA reads TGTGCCTGGAGTCGGGTCCCGGCTCCAAGAGGCTACACCTTC. The reference TRBV30 and TRBJ1-2 proteins fill in what lies around the CDR3, so the full variable domain reads SQTIHQWPATLVQPVGSPLSLECTVEGTSNPNLYWYRQAAGRGLQLLFYSVGIGQISSEVPQNLSASRPQDRQFILSSKKLLLSDSGFYLCAWSRVPAPRGYTFGSGTRLTVV.